The rows below give T cell receptor beta chains drawn from one sample of a study of blood T cell repertoires in COVID-19. TCRdb's copy holds only in-frame clones and misses some; the assay was immunoSEQ multiplex PCR. The sample has 30,000 to 40,000 clones; over 80% are singletons. Sequences were obtained from peripheral blood. Receptors were obtained from a human donor in a cohort sampled during active COVID-19. Both conserved end residues are part of each CDR3. The D gene is left open where the match is weak. Some rows mark clone size as missing; the rest say once, few, many or name a class of expanded clone.

d_call clone_size j_call v_call cdr3_aa cdr3_nt
. . TRBJ2-7 TRBV5-4 CASSLDGSNYEQYF TGTGCCAGCAGCTTGGATGGTAGCAACTACGAGCAGTACTTC
. . TRBJ2-7 TRBV18 CASSLGPWDFRGYEQYF .
TRBD1 . TRBJ1-5 TRBV6-5 CASTRDRGRRQPQHF TGTGCCAGCACCCGGGACAGGGGGCGTCGTCAGCCCCAGCATTTT
. . TRBJ1-2 TRBV20-1 CSASQGTQNYGYTF TGCAGTGCTAGTCAGGGTACCCAGAACTATGGCTACACCTTC
. . TRBJ1-3 TRBV28 CASSPSGRAGNTIYF TGTGCCAGCAGCCCTTCTGGCAGGGCTGGAAACACCATATATTTT
TRBD1 few TRBJ1-1 TRBV6-5 CASSKTGTGVTEAFF TGTGCCAGCAGTAAAACCGGGACAGGGGTCACTGAAGCTTTCTTT
. . TRBJ2-5 TRBV30 CAWTGQGKETQYF TGTGCCTGGACCGGCCAGGGTAAAGAGACCCAGTACTTC
. . TRBJ1-2 TRBV3-1/TRBV3-2 CASSQIHNRARQGYTF TGTGCCAGCAGCCAAATCCATAACAGGGCACGTCAAGGCTACACCTTC
TRBD2 . TRBJ2-1 TRBV27 CASMDSGGAYNEQFF TGTGCCAGCATGGATAGCGGGGGGGCCTACAATGAGCAGTTCTTC
TRBD2 . TRBJ2-1 TRBV5-1 CASSLAGLAGEDEQFF TGCGCCAGCAGCTTGGCGGGACTAGCGGGAGAAGATGAGCAGTTCTTC
TRBD2 . TRBJ2-3 TRBV9 CASSIGLAGARDTQYF TGTGCCAGCAGCATTGGACTAGCGGGAGCTAGAGATACGCAGTATTTT
. . TRBJ1-1 TRBV5-5 CASSFILAAEAFF TGTGCCAGCAGCTTCATTTTAGCCGCTGAAGCTTTCTTT
. . TRBJ1-1 TRBV5-1 CASSLVPSRRMGTEAFF TGCGCCAGCAGCTTGGTACCCTCTAGACGGATGGGCACTGAAGCTTTCTTT
TRBD1 . TRBJ2-5 TRBV5-1 CASRNQDRAQETQYF TGCGCCAGCCGCAACCAGGACAGGGCCCAAGAGACCCAGTACTTC
. few TRBJ2-5 TRBV6-5 CASRGQTQETQYF TGTGCCAGCAGAGGACAGACACAAGAGACCCAGTACTTC
TRBD2 . TRBJ2-7 TRBV5-4 CASSPDTGTRRLEQYF TGTGCCAGCAGCCCGGATACCGGGACTAGAAGGCTCGAGCAGTACTTC
. . TRBJ1-6 TRBV4-2 CASSQDPRGYNSPLHF TGTGCCAGCAGCCAAGATCCCCGGGGGTACAATTCACCCCTCCACTTT
TRBD2 . TRBJ2-1 TRBV3-1/TRBV3-2 CASSQEGLAGPGQFF TGTGCCAGCAGCCAAGAGGGATTAGCGGGGCCGGGGCAGTTCTTC